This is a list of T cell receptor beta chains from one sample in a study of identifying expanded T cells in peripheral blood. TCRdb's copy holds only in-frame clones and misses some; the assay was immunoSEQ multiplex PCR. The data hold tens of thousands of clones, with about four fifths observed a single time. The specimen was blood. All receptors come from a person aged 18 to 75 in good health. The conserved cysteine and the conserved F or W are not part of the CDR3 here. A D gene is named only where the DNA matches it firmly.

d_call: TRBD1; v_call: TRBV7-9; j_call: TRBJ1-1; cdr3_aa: ASSETGANTEAF
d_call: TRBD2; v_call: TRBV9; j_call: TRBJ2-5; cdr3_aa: ASSVVDSGYEETQY
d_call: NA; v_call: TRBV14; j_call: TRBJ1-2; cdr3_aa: ASSQARGGTGYT
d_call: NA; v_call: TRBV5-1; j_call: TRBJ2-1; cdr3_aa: ASSLPPYNEQF
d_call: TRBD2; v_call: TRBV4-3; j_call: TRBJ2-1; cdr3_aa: ASSQDLVTSGSNEQF
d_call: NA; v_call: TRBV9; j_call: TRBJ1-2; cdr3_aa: ASSLPGVPYGYT
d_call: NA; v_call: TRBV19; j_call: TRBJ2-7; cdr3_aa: ASSILTGRTYEQY
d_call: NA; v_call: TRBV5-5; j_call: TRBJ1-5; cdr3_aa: ASSLGGGGQPQH
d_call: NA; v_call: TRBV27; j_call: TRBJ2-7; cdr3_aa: ASSSQGRRYEQY
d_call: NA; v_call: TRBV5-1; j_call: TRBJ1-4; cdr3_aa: ASSKGRGTNEKLF
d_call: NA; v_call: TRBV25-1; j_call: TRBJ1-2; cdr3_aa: ASSGMIGYGYT
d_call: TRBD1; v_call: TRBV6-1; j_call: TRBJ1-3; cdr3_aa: ASSETGANTIY
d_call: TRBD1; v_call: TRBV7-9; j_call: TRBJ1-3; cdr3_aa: ASSPAGTGAGNTIY
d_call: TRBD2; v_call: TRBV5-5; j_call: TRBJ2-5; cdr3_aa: ASSSTHTRSGRAGRETQY
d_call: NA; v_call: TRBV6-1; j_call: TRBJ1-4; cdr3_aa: ASKFQEKLF
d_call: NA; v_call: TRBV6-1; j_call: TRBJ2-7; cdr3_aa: ASMRGPDTYEQY
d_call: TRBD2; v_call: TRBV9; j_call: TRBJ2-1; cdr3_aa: ASSAGLAGASEQF
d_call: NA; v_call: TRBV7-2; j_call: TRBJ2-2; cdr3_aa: ASSLESNTGELF
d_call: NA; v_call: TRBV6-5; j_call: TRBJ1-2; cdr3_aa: ASSYGSLNYGYT
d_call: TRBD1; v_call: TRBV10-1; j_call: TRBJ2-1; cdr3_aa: ASSGDRGVGNEQF
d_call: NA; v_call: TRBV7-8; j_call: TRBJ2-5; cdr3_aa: ASSLSGGTQY
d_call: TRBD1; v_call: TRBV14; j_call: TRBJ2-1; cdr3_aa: ASSPIGRPGTGGLDEQF
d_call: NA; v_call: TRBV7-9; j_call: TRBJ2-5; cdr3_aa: ASSLGQGGFQETQY
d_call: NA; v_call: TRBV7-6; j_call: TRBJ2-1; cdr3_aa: ASSEGTAGHNEQF
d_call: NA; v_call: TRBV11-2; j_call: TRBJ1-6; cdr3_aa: ASSPASLKNSPLH
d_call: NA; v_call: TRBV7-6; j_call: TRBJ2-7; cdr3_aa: ASSLQQGTGSYEQY